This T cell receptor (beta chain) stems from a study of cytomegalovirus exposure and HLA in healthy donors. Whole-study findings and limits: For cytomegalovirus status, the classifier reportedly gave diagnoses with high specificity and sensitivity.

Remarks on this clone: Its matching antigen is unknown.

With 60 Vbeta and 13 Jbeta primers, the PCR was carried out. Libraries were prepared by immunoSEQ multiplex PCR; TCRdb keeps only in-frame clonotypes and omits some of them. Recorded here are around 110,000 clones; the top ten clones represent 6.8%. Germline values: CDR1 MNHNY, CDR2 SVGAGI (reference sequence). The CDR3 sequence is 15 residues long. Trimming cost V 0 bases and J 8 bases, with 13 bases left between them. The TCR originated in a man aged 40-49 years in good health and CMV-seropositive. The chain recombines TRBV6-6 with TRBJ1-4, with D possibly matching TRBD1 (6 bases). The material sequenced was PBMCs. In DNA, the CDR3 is TGTGCCAGCAGTTACTCGACAGGTCTGGACGAAAAACTGTTTTTT. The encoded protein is CASSYSTGLDEKLFF.